Below, one T cell receptor beta chain is given with its context. The source of the sample is a study of PD-1 and CTLA-4 blockade in melanoma. There are 13 residues in the CDR3. The V gene's germline CDR1 is SGHVS and CDR2 FQNEAQ. V lost 0 bases to trimming and J lost 5 bases, with 7 bases between them. Assay: immunoSEQ multiplex PCR; the TCRdb copy retains only in-frame clones and omits some. The repertoire holds roughly 30,000 clones, with about 89% as singletons. The specimen was CD8+ T cells from peripheral blood, collected before anti-PD-1 treatment. J is TRBJ2-5 and V is TRBV7-8; D is possibly TRBD1 (5 bases). The sequence came from a human donor with melanoma. CDR3 DNA: TGTGCCAGCAGCTTAGCAGGGGTGGAGACCCAGTACTTC. Encoded protein: CASSLAGVETQYF.